This TCR beta chain was obtained from a study of blood T cell repertoires in COVID-19. Study-wide context: The United States, Italy and Spain provided the acute and convalescent COVID-19 samples.

This clone has a handful of counts. With 4 bases clipped from V and 8 bases from J, the junction kept 8 bases outside the gene matches. This CDR3 contains 16 residues. The V gene's germline CDR1 is SNHLY and CDR2 FYNNEI. The repertoire was sequenced with immunoSEQ multiplex PCR; TCRdb's copy has only in-frame clones and lacks some. The repertoire holds over 90,000 clones, with roughly 80% as singletons. The sequencing sample was made of peripheral blood. The V gene is TRBV2, the J gene TRBJ2-1; 13 positions agree with TRBD2. The TCR was taken from a man in his fifties or sixties with active or convalescent COVID-19. The CDR3 protein is CASSVRGTSGIDEQFF. In nucleotides, the CDR3 is TGTGCCAGCAGTGTCCGGGGGACTAGCGGGATCGATGAGCAGTTCTTC.